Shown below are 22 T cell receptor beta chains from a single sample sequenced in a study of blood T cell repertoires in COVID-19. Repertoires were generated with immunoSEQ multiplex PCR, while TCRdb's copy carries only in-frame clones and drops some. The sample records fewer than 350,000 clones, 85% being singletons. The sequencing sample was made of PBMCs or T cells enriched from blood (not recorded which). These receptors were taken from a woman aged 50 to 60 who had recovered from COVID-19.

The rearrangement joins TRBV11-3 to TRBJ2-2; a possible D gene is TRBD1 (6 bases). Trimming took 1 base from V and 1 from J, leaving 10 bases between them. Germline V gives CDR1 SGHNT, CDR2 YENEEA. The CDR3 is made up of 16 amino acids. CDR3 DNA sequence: TGTGCCAGCAGCTTAGCCGACAGGTGGAACACCGGGGAGCTGTTTTTT. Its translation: CASSLADRWNTGELFF.

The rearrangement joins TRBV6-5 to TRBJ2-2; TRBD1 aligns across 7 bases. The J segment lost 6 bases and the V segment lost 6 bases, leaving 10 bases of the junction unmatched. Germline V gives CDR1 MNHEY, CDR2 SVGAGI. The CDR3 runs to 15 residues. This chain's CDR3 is CASRLYRGSPGELFF. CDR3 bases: TGTGCCAGCAGGCTTTACAGGGGATCGCCCGGGGAGCTGTTTTTT.

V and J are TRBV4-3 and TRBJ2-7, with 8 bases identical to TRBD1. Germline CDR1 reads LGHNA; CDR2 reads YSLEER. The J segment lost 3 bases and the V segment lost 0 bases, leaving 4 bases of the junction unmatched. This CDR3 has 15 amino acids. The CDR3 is CASSQEDRVGYEQYF. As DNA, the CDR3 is TGCGCCAGCAGCCAAGAGGACAGGGTCGGCTACGAGCAGTACTTC.

The CDR3 region has the DNA TGCGCCAGCAGCTTGGATGTGTTGGCGGGGGGGGCCGATACGCAGTATTTT. This encodes CASSLDVLAGGADTQYF. The chain joins TRBV5-1 to TRBJ2-3, with 9 bases identical to TRBD2. V lost 0 bases, J lost 6 bases, and 11 bases stayed unmatched. CDR1 and CDR2 from the germline V gene are SGHRS and YFSETQ. CDR3 length equals 17 residues. Combining the CDR3 with reference TRBV5-1 and TRBJ2-3 gives the whole variable domain KAGVTQTPRYLIKTRGQQVTLSCSPISGHRSVSWYQQTPGQGLQFLFEYFSETQRNKGNFPGRFSGRQFSNSRSEMNVSTLELGDSALYLCASSLDVLAGGADTQYFGPGTRLTVL.

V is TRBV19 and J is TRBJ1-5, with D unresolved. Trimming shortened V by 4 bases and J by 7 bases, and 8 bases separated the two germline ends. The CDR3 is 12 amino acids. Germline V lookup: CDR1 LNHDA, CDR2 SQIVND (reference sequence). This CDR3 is CASSNLAQPQHF. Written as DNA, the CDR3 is TGTGCCAGTAGTAATTTAGCCCAGCCCCAGCATTTT.

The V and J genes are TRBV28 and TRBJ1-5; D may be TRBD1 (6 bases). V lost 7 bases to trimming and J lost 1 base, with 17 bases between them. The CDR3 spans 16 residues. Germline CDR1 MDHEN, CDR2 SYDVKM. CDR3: CASTSNRDESNQPQHF. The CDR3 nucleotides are TGTGCCAGCACCTCTAACAGGGATGAAAGCAATCAGCCCCAGCATTTT.

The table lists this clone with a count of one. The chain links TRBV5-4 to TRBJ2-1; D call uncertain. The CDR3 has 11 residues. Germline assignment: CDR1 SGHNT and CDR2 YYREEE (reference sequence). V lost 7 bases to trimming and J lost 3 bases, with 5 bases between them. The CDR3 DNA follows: TGTGCCAGCTCCAACTACAATGAGCAGTTCTTC. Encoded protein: CASSNYNEQFF.

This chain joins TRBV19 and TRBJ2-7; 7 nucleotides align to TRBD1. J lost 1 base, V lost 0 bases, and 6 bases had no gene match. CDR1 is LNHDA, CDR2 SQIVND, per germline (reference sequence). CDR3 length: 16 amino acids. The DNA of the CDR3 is TGTGCCAGTAGTATAGATGGACAGGCCCGTTCCTACGAGCAGTACTTC. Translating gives CASSIDGQARSYEQYF.

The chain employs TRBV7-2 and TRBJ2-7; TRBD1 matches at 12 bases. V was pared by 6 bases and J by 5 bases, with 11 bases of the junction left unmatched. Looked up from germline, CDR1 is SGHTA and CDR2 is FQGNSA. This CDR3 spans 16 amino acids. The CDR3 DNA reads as TGTGCCAGCAGTTTGAACACCGGGACAGGGGGCCACGAGCAGTACTTC. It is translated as CASSLNTGTGGHEQYF.

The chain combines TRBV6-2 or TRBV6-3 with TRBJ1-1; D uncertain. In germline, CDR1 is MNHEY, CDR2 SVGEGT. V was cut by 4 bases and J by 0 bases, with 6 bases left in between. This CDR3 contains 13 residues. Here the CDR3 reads CASSFQMNTEAFF. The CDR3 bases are TGTGCCAGCAGTTTCCAAATGAACACTGAAGCTTTCTTT.

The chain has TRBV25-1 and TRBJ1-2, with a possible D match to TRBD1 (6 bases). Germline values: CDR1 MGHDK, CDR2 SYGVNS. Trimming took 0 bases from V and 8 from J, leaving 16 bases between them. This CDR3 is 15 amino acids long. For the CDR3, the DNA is TGTGCCAGCAGTGAATATTATTGGTCAGGGGCCGGCTACACCTTC. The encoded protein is CASSEYYWSGAGYTF.

CDR3 bases: TGTGCCAGTAGATCTCCCGGCAGGGGCGTTGGAAACACCATATATTTT. This translates into CASRSPGRGVGNTIYF. The chain joins TRBV19 to TRBJ1-3, with a possible D match to TRBD1 (6 bases). The V gene lost 6 bases and the J gene lost 3 bases, with 18 bases spanning the gap. CDR1 is LNHDA, CDR2 SQIVND, per germline (reference sequence). The CDR3 has 16 residues.

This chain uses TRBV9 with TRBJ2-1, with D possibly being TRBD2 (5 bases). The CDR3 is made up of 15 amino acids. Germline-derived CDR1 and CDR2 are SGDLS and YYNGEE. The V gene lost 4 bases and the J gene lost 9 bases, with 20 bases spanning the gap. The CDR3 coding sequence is TGTGCCAGCAGCACATCCCCGGGAAGGCCTAGTGAGCAGTTCTTC. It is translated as CASSTSPGRPSEQFF.

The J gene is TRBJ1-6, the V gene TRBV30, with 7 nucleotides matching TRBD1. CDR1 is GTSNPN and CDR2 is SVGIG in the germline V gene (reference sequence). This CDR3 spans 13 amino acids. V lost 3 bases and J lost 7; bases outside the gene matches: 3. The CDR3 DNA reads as TGTGCCTGGAGGGACAGGCTGAATTCACCCCTCCACTTT. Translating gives CAWRDRLNSPLHF.

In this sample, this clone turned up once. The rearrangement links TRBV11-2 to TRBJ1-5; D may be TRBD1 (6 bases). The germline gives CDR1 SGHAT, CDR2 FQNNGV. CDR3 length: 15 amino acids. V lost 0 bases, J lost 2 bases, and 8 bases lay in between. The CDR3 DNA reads TGTGCCAGCAGCTTAGATCCAGGGGGCAATCAGCCCCAGCATTTT. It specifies CASSLDPGGNQPQHF.

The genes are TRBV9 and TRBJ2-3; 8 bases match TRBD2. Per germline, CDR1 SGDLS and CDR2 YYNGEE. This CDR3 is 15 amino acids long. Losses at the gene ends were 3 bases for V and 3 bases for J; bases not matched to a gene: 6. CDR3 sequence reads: CASSGAGAATDTQYF. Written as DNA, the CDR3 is TGTGCCAGCAGCGGAGCGGGGGCCGCAACAGATACGCAGTATTTT.

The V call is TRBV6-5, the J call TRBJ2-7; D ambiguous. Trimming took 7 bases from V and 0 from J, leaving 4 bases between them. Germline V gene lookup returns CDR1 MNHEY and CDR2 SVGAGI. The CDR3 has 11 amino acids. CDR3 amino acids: CASISSYEQYF. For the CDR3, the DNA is TGTGCCAGCATCAGCTCCTACGAGCAGTACTTC.

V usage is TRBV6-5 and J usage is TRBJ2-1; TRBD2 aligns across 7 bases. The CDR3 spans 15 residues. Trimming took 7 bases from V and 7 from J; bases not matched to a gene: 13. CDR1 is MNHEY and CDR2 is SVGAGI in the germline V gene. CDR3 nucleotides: TGTGCCAGCACCCCTCTCTGGCGGGAGATAAATGAGCAGTTCTTC. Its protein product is CASTPLWREINEQFF.

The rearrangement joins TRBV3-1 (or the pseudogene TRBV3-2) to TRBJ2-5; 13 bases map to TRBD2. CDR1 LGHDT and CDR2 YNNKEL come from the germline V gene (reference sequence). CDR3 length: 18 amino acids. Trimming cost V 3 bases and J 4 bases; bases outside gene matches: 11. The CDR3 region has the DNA TGTGCCAGCAGCCATACTTCCGGGACTAGCGGGAAACGAGAGACCCAGTACTTC. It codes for CASSHTSGTSGKRETQYF.

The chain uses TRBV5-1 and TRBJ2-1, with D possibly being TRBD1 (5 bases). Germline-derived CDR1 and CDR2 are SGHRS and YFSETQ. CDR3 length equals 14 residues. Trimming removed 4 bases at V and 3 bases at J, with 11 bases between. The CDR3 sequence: CASSREQVYNEQFF. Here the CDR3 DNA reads TGCGCCAGCAGCAGGGAACAGGTCTACAATGAGCAGTTCTTC.

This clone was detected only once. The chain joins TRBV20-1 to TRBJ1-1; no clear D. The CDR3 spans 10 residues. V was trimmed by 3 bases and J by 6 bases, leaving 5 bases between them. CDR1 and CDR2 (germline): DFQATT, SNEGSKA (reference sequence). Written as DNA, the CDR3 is TGCAGTGCTAGTGGAGCTGAAGCTTTCTTT. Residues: CSASGAEAFF.

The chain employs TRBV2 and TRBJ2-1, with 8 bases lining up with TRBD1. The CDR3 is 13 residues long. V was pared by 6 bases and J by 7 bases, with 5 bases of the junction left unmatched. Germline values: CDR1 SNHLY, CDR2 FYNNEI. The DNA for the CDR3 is TGTGCCAGCAGACGGACAGGGCGGAATGAGCAGTTCTTC. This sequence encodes CASRRTGRNEQFF.